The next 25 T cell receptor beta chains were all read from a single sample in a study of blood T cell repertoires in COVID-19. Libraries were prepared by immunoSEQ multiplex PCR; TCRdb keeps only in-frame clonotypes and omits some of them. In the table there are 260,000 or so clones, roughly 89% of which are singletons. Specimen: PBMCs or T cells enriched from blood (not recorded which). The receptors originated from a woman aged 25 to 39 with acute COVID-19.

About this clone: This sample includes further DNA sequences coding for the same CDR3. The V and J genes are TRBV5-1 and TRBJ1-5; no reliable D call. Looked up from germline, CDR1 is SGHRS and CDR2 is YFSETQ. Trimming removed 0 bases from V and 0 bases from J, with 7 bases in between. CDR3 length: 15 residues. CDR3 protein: CASSLVSGSNQPQHF. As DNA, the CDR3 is TGCGCCAGCAGCTTGGTTAGTGGTAGCAATCAGCCCCAGCATTTT. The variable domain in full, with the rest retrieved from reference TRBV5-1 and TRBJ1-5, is KAGVTQTPRYLIKTRGQQVTLSCSPISGHRSVSWYQQTPGQGLQFLFEYFSETQRNKGNFPGRFSGRQFSNSRSEMNVSTLELGDSALYLCASSLVSGSNQPQHFGDGTRLSIL.

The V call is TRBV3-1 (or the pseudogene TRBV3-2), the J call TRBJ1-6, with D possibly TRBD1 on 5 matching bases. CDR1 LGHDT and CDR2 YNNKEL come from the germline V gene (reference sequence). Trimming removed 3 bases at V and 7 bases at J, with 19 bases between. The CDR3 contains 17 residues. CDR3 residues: CASSHLTGRGVNSPLHF. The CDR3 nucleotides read TGTGCCAGCAGCCATCTGACCGGCCGGGGGGTGAATTCACCCCTCCACTTT.

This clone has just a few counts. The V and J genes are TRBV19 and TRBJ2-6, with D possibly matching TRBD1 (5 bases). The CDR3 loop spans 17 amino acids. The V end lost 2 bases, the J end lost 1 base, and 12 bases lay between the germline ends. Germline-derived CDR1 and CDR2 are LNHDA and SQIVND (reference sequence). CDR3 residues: CASSISTDRSGANVLTF. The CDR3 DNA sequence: TGTGCCAGTAGTATATCGACAGACCGGTCTGGGGCCAACGTCCTGACTTTC.

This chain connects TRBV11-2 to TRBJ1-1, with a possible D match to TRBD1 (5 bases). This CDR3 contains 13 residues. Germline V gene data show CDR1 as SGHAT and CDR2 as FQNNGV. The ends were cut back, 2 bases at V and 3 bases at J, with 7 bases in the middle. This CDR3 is CASSLRGYTEAFF. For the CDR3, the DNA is TGTGCCAGCAGCTTACGGGGGTACACTGAAGCTTTCTTT.

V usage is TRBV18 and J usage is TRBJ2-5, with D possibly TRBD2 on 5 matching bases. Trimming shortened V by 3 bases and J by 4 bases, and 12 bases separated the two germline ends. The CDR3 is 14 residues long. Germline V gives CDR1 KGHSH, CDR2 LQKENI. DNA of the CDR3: TGTGCCAGCTCACCTCGAGGGCGCGGAGAGACCCAGTACTTC. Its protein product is CASSPRGRGETQYF.

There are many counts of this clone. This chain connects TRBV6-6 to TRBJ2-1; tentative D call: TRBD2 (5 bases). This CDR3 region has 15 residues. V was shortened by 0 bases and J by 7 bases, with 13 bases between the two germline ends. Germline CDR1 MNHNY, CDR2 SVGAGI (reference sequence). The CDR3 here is CASSYSFESGNEQFF. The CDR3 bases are TGTGCCAGCAGTTACTCCTTCGAGTCGGGGAATGAGCAGTTCTTC.

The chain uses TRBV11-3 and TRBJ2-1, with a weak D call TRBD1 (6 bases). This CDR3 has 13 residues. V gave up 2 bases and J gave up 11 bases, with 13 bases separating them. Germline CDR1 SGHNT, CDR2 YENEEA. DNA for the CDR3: TGTGCCAGCAGCTTACGTGGGACACCAAAGCAGTTCTTC. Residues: CASSLRGTPKQFF.

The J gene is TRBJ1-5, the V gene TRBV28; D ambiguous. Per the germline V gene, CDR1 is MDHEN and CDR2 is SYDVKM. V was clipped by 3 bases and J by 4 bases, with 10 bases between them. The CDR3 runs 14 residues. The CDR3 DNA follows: TGTGCCAGCAGTTTTGAGGGTTTTAATCAGCCCCAGCATTTT. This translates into CASSFEGFNQPQHF.

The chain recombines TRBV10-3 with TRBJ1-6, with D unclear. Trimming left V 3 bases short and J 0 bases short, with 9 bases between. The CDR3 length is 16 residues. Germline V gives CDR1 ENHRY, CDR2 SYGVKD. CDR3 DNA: TGTGCCATCAGTGACGGTCTAGGCTCCTATAATTCACCCCTCCACTTT. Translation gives CAISDGLGSYNSPLHF.

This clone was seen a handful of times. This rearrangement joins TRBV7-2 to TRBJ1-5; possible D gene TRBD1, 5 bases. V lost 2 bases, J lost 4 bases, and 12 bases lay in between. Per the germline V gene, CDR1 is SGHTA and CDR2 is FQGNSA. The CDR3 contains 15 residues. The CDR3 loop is CASSLLPGRNQPQHF. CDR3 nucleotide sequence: TGTGCCAGCAGCTTACTTCCAGGGCGGAATCAGCCCCAGCATTTT. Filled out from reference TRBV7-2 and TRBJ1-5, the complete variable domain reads GAGVSQSPSNKVTEKGKDVELRCDPISGHTALYWYRQSLGQGLEFLIYFQGNSAPDKSGLPSDRFSAERTGGSVSTLTIQRTQQEDSAVYLCASSLLPGRNQPQHFGDGTRLSIL.

The CDR3 loop reads CASSQVHIGGETEAFF. CDR3 DNA: TGCGCCAGCAGCCAAGTCCACATAGGGGGGGAGACTGAAGCTTTCTTT. The gene calls are TRBV4-1 and TRBJ1-1, with TRBD1 as a possible D gene (6 bases). This CDR3 region has 16 residues. CDR1 is MGHRA and CDR2 is YSYEKL in the germline V gene. V lost 1 base, J lost 5 bases, and 17 bases lay in between.

In DNA form, the CDR3 reads TGTGCCAGCACCCAGTCACCCCTCCACTTT. Amino acid sequence: CASTQSPLHF. This chain connects TRBV25-1 to TRBJ1-6; no reliable D call. The CDR3 loop spans 10 amino acids. In germline, CDR1 is MGHDK, CDR2 SYGVNS. The germline V and J ends were trimmed by 7 bases and 10 bases, with 5 bases remaining between them.

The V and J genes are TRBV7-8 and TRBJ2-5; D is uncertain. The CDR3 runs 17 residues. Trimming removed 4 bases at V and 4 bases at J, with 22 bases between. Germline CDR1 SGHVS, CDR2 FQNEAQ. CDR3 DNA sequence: TGTGCCAGCAGCTCCCTTACCTCCCACAGCCTACGAGAGACCCAGTACTTC. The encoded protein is CASSSLTSHSLRETQYF. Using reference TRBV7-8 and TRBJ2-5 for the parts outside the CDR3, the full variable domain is GAGVSQSPRYKVAKRGQDVALRCDPISGHVSLFWYQQALGQGPEFLTYFQNEAQLDKSGLPSDRFFAERPEGSVSTLKIQRTQQEDSAVYLCASSSLTSHSLRETQYFGPGTRLLVL.

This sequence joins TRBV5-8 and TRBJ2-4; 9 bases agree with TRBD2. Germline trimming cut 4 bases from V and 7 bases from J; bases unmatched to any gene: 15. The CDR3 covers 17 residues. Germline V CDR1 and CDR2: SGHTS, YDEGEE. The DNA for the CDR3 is TGTGCCAGCAGCCTGGGACTAGCAACCGGACTGGGGAACATTCAGTACTTC. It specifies CASSLGLATGLGNIQYF.

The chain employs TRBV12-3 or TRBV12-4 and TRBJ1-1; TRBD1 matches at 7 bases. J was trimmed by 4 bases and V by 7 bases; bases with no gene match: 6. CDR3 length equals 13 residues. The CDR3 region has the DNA TGTGCCAGCACCCGGGACAGAGGCACTGAAGCTTTCTTT. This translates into CASTRDRGTEAFF.

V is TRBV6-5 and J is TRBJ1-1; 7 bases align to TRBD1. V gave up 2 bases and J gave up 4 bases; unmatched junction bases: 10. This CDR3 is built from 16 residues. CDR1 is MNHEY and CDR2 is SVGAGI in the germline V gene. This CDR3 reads CASSYHWDSWATEAFF. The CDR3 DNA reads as TGTGCCAGCAGTTACCATTGGGACAGTTGGGCCACTGAAGCTTTCTTT.

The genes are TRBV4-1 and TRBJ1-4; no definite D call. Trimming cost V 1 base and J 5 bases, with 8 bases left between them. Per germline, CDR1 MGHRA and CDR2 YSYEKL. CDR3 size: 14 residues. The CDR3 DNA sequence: TGCGCCAGCAGCCAAGCCTCGCTAAATGAAAAACTGTTTTTT. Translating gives CASSQASLNEKLFF.

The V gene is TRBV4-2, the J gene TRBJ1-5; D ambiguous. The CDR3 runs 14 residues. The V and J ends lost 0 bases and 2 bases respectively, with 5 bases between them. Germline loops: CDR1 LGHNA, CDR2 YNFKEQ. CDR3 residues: CASSQDLGNQPQHF. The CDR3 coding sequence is TGTGCCAGCAGCCAAGATCTCGGCAATCAGCCCCAGCATTTT.

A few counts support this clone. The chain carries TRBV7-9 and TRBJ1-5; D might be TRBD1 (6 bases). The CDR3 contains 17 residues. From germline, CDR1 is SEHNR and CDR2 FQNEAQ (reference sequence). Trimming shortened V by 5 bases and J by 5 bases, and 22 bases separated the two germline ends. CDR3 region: CASSDYPPQGPDQPQHF. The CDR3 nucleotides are TGTGCCAGCAGCGATTACCCTCCACAGGGACCTGATCAGCCCCAGCATTTT.

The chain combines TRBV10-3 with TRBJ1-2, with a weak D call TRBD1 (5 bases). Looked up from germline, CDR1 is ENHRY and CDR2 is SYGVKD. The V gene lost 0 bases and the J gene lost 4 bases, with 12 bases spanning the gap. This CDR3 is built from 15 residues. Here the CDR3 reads CAISESGGRSYGYTF. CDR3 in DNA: TGTGCCATCAGTGAGTCGGGGGGTCGTAGCTATGGCTACACCTTC.

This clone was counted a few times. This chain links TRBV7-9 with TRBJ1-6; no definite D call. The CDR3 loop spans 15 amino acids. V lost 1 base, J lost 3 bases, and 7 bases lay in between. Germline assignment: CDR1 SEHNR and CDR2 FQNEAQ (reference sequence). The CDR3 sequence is CASSLETVYNSPLHF. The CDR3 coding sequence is TGTGCCAGCAGCTTAGAAACGGTCTATAATTCACCCCTCCACTTT.

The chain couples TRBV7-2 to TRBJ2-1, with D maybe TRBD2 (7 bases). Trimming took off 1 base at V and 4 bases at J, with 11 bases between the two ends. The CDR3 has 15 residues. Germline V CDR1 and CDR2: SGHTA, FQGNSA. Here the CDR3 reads CASSLEGGPYNEQFF. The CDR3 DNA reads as TGTGCCAGCAGCTTAGAGGGGGGGCCTTACAATGAGCAGTTCTTC.

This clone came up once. The CDR3: CASRRLAPTDTQYF. DNA of the CDR3: TGTGCCAGCAGGAGACTAGCACCCACAGATACGCAGTATTTT. The chain joins TRBV27 to TRBJ2-3, with 7 bases lining up with TRBD2. V dropped 6 bases and J dropped 2; count of bases not matched to a gene: 5. Germline V gives CDR1 MNHEY, CDR2 SMNVEV (reference sequence). The CDR3 length is 14 residues.

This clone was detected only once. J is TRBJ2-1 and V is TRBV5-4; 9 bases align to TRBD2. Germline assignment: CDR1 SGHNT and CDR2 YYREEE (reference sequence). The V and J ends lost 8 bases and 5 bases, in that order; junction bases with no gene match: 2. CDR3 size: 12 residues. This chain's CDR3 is CASRLADNEQFF. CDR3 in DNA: TGTGCCAGTAGACTAGCGGACAATGAGCAGTTCTTC.

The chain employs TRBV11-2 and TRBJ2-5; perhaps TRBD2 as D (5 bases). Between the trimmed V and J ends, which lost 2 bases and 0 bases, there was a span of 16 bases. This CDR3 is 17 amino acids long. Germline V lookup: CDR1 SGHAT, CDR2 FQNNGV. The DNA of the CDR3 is TGTGCCAGCAGCTTACGGGGTGGCAGCTCGTACCAAGAGACCCAGTACTTC. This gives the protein CASSLRGGSSYQETQYF.